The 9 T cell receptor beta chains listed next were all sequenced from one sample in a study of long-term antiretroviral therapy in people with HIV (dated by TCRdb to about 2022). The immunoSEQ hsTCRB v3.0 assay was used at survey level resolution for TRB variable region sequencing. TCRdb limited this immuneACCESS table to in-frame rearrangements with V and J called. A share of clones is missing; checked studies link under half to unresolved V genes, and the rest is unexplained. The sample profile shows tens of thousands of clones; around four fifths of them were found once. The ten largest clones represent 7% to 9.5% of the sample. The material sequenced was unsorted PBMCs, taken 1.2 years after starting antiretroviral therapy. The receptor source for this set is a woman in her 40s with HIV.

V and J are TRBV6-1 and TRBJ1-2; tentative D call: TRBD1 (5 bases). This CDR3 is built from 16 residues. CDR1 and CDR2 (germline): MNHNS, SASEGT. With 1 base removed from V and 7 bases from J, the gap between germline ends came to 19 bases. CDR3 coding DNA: TGTGCCAGCAGTGAAGTAGCGGACACAAAGACCGGTGGCTACACCTTC. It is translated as CASSEVADTKTGGYTF.

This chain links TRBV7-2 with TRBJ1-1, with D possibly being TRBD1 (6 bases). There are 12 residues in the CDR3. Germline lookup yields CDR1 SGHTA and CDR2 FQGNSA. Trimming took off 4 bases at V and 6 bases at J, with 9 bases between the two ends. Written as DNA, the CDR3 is TGTGCCAGCAGCTCAGGGGTCGCTGAAGCTTTCTTT. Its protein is CASSSGVAEAFF.

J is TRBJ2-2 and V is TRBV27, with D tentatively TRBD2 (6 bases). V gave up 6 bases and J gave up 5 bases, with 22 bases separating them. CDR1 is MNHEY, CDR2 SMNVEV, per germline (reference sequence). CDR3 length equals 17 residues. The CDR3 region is CASSLSGGVQLTGELFF. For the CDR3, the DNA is TGTGCCAGCAGCCTAAGTGGAGGGGTTCAGCTAACCGGGGAGCTGTTTTTT.

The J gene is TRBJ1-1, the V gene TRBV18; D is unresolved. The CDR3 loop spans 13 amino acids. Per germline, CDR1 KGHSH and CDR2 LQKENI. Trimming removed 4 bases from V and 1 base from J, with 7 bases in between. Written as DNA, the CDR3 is TGTGCCAGCTCACTCGACGGGAACACTGAAGCTTTCTTT. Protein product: CASSLDGNTEAFF.

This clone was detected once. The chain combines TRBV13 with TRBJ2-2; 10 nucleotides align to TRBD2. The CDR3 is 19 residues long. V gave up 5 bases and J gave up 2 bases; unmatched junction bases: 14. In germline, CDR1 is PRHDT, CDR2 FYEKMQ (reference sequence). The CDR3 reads CASSLWTSGRGENTGELFF. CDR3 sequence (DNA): TGTGCCAGCAGCCTATGGACTAGCGGAAGGGGGGAAAACACCGGGGAGCTGTTTTTT.

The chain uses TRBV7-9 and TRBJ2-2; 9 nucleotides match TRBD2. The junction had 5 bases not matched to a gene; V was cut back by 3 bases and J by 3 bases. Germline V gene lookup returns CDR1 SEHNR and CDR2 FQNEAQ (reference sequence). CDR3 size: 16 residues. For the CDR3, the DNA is TGTGCCAGCAGCTTGGGTAGCGGGAGATACACCGGGGAGCTGTTTTTT. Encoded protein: CASSLGSGRYTGELFF.

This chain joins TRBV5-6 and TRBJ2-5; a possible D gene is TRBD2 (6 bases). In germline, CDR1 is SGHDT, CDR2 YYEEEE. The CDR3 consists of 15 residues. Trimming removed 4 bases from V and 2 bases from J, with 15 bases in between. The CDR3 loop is CASSPNWGVQETQYF. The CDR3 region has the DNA TGTGCCAGCAGCCCAAATTGGGGGGTACAAGAGACCCAGTACTTC.

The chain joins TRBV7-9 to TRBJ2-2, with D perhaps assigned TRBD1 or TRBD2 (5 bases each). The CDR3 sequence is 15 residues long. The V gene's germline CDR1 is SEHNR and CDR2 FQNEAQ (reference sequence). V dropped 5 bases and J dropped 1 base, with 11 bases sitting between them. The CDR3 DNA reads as TGTGCCAGCAGCCGGGACCAGGTGAACACCGGGGAGCTGTTTTTT. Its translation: CASSRDQVNTGELFF.

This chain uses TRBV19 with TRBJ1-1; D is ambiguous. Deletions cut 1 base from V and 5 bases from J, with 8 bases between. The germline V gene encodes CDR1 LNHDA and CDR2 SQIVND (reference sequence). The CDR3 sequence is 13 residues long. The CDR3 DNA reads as TGTGCCAGTAGTATAGGAGGTGTGACTGAAGCTTTCTTT. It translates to CASSIGGVTEAFF.